This T cell receptor (beta chain) was retrieved from a study of control samples from healthy donors and cancer patients. Repertoires were generated with immunoSEQ multiplex PCR, while TCRdb's copy carries only in-frame clones and drops some. The sample lists roughly 55,000 clones, around 90% occurring once. The germline V gene has CDR1 LGHNA and CDR2 YNFKEQ. V was trimmed by 4 bases and J by 0 bases, leaving 13 bases between them. This CDR3 comprises 16 residues. The gene calls are TRBV4-2 and TRBJ2-1; D ambiguous. This receptor was identified in a man between 45 and 60 years old in good health. What was sequenced was blood. The DNA for the CDR3 is TGTGCCAGCAGCCTCGAATTTAGCAGCTCCTACAATGAGCAGTTCTTC. Its translation is CASSLEFSSSYNEQFF.